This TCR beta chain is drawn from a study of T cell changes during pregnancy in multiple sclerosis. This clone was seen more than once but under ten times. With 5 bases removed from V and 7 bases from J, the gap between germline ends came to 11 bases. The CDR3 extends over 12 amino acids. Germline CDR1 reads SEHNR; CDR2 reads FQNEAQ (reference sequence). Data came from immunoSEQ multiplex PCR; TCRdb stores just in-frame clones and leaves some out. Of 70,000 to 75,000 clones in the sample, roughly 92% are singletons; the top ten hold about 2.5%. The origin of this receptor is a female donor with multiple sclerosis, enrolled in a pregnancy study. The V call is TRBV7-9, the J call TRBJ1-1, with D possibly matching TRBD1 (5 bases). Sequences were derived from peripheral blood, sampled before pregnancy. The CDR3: CASSIGDYEAFF. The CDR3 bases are TGTGCCAGCAGCATAGGGGACTATGAAGCTTTCTTT.